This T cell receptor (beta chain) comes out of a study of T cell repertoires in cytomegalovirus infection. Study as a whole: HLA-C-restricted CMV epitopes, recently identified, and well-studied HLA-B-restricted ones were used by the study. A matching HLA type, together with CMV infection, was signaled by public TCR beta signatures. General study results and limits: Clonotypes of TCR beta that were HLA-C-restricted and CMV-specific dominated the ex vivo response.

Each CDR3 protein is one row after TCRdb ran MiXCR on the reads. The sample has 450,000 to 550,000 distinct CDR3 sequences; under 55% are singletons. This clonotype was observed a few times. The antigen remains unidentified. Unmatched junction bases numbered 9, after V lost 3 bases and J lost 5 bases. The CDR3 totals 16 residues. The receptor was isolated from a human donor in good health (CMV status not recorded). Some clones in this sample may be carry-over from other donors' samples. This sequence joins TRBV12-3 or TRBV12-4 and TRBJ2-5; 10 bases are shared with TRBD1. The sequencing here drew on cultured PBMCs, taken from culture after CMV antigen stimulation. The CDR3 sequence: CASSFGTGASRETQYF. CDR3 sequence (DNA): TGTGCCAGCAGTTTCGGGACAGGGGCCTCCCGGGAGACCCAGTACTTC.